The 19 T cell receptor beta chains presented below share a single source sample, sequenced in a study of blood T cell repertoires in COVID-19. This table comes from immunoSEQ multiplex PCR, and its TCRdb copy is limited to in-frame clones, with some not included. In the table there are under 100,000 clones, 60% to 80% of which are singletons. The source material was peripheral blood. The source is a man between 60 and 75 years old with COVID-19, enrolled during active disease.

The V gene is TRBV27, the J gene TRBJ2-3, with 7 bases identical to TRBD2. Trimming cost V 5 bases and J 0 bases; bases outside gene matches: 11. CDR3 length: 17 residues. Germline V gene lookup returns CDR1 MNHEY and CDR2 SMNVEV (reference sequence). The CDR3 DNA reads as TGTGCCAGCAGTCCACAGCTGGGGGGGTTCAGCACAGATACGCAGTATTTT. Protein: CASSPQLGGFSTDTQYF.

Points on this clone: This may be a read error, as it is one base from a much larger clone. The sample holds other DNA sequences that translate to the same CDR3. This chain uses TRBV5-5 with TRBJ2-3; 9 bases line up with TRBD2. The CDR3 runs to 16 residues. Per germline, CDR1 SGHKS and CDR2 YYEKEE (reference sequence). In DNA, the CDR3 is TGTCCCAGCTGCTTGGGCGGGGGGGGGAGGGCCCTCCCTGGGTATTTT. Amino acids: CPSCLGGGGRALPGYF.

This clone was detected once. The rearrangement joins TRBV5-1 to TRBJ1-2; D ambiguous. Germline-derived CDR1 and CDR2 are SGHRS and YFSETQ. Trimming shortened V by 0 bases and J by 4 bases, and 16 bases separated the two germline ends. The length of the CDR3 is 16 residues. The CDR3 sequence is CASSLVQSWSLYGYTF. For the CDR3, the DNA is TGCGCCAGCAGCTTGGTCCAGTCTTGGAGCCTCTATGGCTACACCTTC.

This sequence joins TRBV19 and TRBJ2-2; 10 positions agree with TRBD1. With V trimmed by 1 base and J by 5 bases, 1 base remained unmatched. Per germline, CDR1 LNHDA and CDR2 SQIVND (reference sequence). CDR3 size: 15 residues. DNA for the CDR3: TGTGCCAGTAGTATAGTGGGACAGGGGACCGGGGAGCTGTTTTTT. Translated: CASSIVGQGTGELFF.

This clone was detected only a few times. The CDR3, as DNA: TGTGCCAGTAGTAGACGACAGGGGGTGAACACTGAAGCTTTCTTT. Amino acids: CASSRRQGVNTEAFF. The V and J genes are TRBV19 and TRBJ1-1; 9 positions match TRBD1. The CDR3 has 15 amino acids. CDR1 and CDR2 from the germline V gene are LNHDA and SQIVND (reference sequence). Trimming cost V 4 bases and J 0 bases; bases outside gene matches: 3.

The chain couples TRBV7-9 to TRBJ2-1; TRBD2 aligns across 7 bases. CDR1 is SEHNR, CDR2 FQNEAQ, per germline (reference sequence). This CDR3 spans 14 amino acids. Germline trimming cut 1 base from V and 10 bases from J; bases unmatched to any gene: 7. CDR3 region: CASSLDRLSGEQFF. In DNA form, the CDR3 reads TGTGCCAGCAGCTTAGACCGACTTAGCGGGGAGCAGTTCTTC.

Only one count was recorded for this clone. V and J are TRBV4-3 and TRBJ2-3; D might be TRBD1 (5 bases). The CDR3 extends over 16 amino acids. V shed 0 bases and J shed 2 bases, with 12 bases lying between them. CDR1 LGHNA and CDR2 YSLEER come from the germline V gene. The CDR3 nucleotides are TGCGCCAGCAGCCAAGAAGGGGCCAGGGTCACAGATACGCAGTATTTT. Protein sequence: CASSQEGARVTDTQYF.

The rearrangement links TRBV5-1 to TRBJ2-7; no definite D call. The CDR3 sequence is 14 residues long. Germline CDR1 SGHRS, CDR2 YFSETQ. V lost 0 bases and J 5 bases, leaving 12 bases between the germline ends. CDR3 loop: CASSLEVAQDEQYF. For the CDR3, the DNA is TGCGCCAGCAGCTTGGAGGTGGCCCAGGACGAGCAGTACTTC.

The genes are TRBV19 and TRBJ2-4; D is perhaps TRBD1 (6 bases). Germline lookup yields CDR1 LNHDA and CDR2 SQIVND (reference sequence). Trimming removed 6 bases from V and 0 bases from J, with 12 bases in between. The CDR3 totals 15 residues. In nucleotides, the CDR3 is TGTGCCAGTAGCATGCAGGGGTTAGCCAAAAACATTCAGTACTTC. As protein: CASSMQGLAKNIQYF.

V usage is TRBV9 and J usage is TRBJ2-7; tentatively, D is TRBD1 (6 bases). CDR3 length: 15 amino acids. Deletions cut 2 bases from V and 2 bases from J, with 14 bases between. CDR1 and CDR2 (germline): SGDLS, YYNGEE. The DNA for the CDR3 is TGTGCCAGCAGCGTCTCGTCAGGGGAGACCTACGAGCAGTACTTC. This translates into CASSVSSGETYEQYF.

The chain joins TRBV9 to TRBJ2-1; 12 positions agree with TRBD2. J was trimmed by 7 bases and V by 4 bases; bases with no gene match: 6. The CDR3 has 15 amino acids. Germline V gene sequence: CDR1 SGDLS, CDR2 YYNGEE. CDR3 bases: TGTGCCAGCAGCTCAACTAGCGGGAGGATGAATGAGCAGTTCTTC. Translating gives CASSSTSGRMNEQFF.

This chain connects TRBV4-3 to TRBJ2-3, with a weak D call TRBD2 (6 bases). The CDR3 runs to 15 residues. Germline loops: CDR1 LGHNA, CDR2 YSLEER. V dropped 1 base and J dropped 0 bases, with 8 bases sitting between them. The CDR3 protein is CASSQVSGSTDTQYF. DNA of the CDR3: TGCGCCAGCAGCCAAGTTAGCGGTAGCACAGATACGCAGTATTTT.

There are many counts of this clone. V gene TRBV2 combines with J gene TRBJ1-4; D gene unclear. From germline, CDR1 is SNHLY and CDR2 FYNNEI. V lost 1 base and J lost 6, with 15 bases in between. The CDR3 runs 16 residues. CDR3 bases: TGTGCCAGCAGTGAAGTCGCGGCGAGCTACGATGAAAAACTGTTTTTT. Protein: CASSEVAASYDEKLFF.

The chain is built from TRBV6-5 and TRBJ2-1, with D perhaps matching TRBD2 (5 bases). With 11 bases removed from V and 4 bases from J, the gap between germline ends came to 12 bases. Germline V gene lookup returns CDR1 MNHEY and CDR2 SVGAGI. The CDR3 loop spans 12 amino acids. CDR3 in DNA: TGTGCCGCCGGGATACTATACAATGAGCAGTTCTTC. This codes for CAAGILYNEQFF.

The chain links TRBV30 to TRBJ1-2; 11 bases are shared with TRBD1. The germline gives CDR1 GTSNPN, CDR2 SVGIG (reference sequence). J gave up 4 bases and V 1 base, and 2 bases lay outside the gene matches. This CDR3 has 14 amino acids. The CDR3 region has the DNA TGTGCCTGGAGTGCGGGACAGGGGGGCTATGGCTACACCTTC. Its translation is CAWSAGQGGYGYTF.

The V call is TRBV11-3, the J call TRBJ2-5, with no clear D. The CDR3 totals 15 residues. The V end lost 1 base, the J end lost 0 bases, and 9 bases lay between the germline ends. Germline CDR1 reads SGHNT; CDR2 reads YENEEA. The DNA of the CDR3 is TGTGCCAGCAGCTTAGTTTCCGCGAACCAAGAGACCCAGTACTTC. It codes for CASSLVSANQETQYF.

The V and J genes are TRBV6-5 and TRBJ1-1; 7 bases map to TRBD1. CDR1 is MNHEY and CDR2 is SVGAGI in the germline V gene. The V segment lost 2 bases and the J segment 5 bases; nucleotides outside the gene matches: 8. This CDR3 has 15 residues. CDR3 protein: CASSYKAGGATEAFF. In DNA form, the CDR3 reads TGTGCCAGCAGTTACAAGGCAGGGGGAGCTACTGAAGCTTTCTTT.

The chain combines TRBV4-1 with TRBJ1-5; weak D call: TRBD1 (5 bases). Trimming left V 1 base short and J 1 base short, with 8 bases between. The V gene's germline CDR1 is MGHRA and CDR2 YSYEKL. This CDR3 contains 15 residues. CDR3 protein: CASSQAGESNQPQHF. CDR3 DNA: TGCGCCAGCAGCCAAGCGGGGGAAAGCAATCAGCCCCAGCATTTT.

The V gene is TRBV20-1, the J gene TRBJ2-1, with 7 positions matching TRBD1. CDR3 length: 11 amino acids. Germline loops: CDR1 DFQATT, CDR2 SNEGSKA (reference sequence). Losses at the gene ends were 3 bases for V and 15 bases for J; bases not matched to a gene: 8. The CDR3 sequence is CSARDRISLFF. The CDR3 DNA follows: TGCAGTGCTAGGGACAGGATCTCATTGTTCTTC.